Many counts were recorded for the clone carrying this T cell receptor (beta chain). The data derive from a study of regulatory T cells in long-lasting Graves disease. Looked up from germline, CDR1 is SGHAT and CDR2 is FQNNGV. CDR3 size: 15 residues. Trimming shortened V by 6 bases and J by 1 base, and 15 bases separated the two germline ends. Building the TCR beta libraries relied on iRepertoire HTBI primers, and CDR3 regions underwent Arm-PCR. TCRdb reanalysed the multiplex PCR reads using MiXCR and keeps one entry per CDR3 protein. The data show roughly 450,000 distinct CDR3 sequences, around 22% seen once. The time point is: persistent/refractory GD, antithyroid drugs over 5 years with positive TRAb. Isolated PBMC RNA provided the starting material for the TCR library. Peripheral blood, Nine milliliters per patient, was collected in EDTA tubes.

The sequencing used peripheral blood mononuclear cells (PBMCs), collected when the disease was refractory, from a patient treated with antithyroid drugs. The rearrangement uses TRBV11-2 and TRBJ2-5; possibly TRBD2 for D (6 bases). The receptor was derived from a female donor with Graves disease. The DNA of the CDR3 is TGTGCCAGCAGGAGACCGGGACTCCGCCAAGAGACCCAGTACTTC. Protein product: CASRRPGLRQETQYF. The full variable domain, its missing parts supplied by reference TRBV11-2 and TRBJ2-5, is EAGVAQSPRYKIIEKRQSVAFWCNPISGHATLYWYQQILGQGPKLLIQFQNNGVVDDSQLPKDRFSAERLKGVDSTLKIQPAKLEDSAVYLCASRRPGLRQETQYFGPGTRLLVL.